This passage covers 10 T cell receptor beta chains from one sample sequenced in a study of blood T cells in healthy people across ages. Sample-barcoded 5' priming and a J-beta primer mix drove a second PCR of roughly 7 to 11 cycles. TCRdb redid the calling of the 5' RACE reads with MiXCR, one entry per CDR3 protein. The profile shows about 1.5 million distinct CDR3 sequences, 42% of them singletons. Source material: blood. Receptors originate from a woman aged 18-29 years in good health.

The genes are TRBV2 and TRBJ2-2; D may be TRBD1 or TRBD2 (5 bases each). In germline, CDR1 is SNHLY, CDR2 FYNNEI. Trimming shortened V by 5 bases and J by 4 bases, and 23 bases separated the two germline ends. The CDR3 is 18 amino acids. The CDR3, as DNA: TGTGCCAGCAGTCGAGGGGTCGGCCCCACGCTAGGCACCGGGGAGCTGTTTTTT. It is translated as CASSRGVGPTLGTGELFF.

A few counts support this clonotype. The rearrangement joins TRBV4-2 to TRBJ2-1; either TRBD1 or TRBD2 may fit D (5 bases each). CDR3 length equals 14 residues. V was cut by 1 base and J by 10 bases, with 14 bases left in between. Looked up from germline, CDR1 is LGHNA and CDR2 is YNFKEQ. In nucleotides, the CDR3 is TGTGCCAGCAGCCAAGTAGGCAGGGCTAGCGAGCAGTTCTTC. Its protein product is CASSQVGRASEQFF.

This chain uses TRBV25-1 with TRBJ2-7; 7 bases line up with TRBD2. V lost 1 base to trimming and J lost 0 bases; unmatched junction nucleotides: 3. This CDR3 is built from 15 residues. CDR1 and CDR2 from the germline V gene are MGHDK and SYGVNS. The CDR3 is CASSEFGDYSYEQYF. DNA for the CDR3: TGTGCCAGCAGTGAATTCGGGGACTACTCCTACGAGCAGTACTTC.

For this clonotype: A much more abundant neighbour one base away suggests this may be a read error. J is TRBJ2-1 and V is TRBV6-4; possibly TRBD1 for D (6 bases). CDR3 length: 13 residues. The germline V gene encodes CDR1 MRHNA and CDR2 SNTAGT. The CDR3 spells CASSGDTNNEQVF. CDR3 DNA sequence: TGTGCCAGCAGTGGGGACACCAACAATGAGCAGGTCTTC.

This clonotype was counted at least ten times. The chain couples TRBV20-1 to TRBJ2-1, with TRBD1 matching over 8 bases. The V gene end was trimmed by 0 bases and the J gene end by 5 bases; junction bases not matched to a gene: 6. Looked up from germline, CDR1 is DFQATT and CDR2 is SNEGSKA (reference sequence). The CDR3 extends over 15 amino acids. The CDR3 DNA sequence: TGCAGTGCTAGAGACCCGACAGGGGCAAACAATGAGCAGTTCTTC. Protein: CSARDPTGANNEQFF.

The rearrangement joins TRBV7-9 to TRBJ2-1; no firm D call. Between the trimmed V and J ends, which lost 7 bases and 1 base, there was a span of 11 bases. The CDR3 covers 14 residues. The germline CDR1 and CDR2 sequences are SEHNR and FQNEAQ (reference sequence). The CDR3: CASTQSQSYNEQFF. The CDR3 DNA reads as TGTGCCAGCACCCAATCACAGTCCTACAATGAGCAGTTCTTC. Variable domain in full (rest from reference TRBV7-9 and TRBJ2-1): DTGVSQNPRHKITKRGQNVTFRCDPISEHNRLYWYRQTLGQGPEFLTYFQNEAQLEKSRLLSDRFSAERPKGSFSTLEIQRTEQGDSAMYLCASTQSQSYNEQFFGPGTRLTVL.

This clonotype was counted between two and nine times. V usage is TRBV7-9 and J usage is TRBJ2-1; possibly TRBD1 or TRBD2 for D (5 bases each). With 5 bases removed from V and 3 bases from J, the gap between germline ends came to 20 bases. CDR1 and CDR2 (germline): SEHNR, FQNEAQ (reference sequence). The CDR3 loop spans 17 amino acids. CDR3 residues: CASSPLQGPEGYNEQFF. CDR3 nucleotides: TGTGCCAGCAGCCCCCTCCAGGGACCCGAGGGCTACAATGAGCAGTTCTTC.

Of note for this clonotype: This may be a read error, as it is one base from a much larger clone. The chain links TRBV29-1 to TRBJ2-1; D is ambiguous. The closer fit of TRBJ2-7 to the DNA end suggests the J call may be wrong. The CDR3 runs 14 residues. CDR1 is SQVTM and CDR2 is ANQGSEA in the germline V gene. CDR3 residues: CSVEMALAYNEQYF. CDR3 nucleotide sequence: TGCAGCGTTGAAATGGCCCTGGCCTACAATGAGCAGTACTTC.

The chain combines TRBV6-5 with TRBJ2-3; the D gene could be TRBD1 or TRBD2 (7 bases each). The CDR3 has 16 residues. Per the germline V gene, CDR1 is MNHEY and CDR2 is SVGAGI. V was shortened by 5 bases and J by 5 bases, with 20 bases between the two germline ends. In nucleotides, the CDR3 is TGTGCCAGCAGTCCCCCCGGGGAGGGGGCTTTAGATACGCAGTATTTT. Protein: CASSPPGEGALDTQYF.

There are a few counts of this clonotype. The chain is built from TRBV29-1 and TRBJ2-1, with unresolved D. The CDR3 contains 11 residues. CDR1 is SQVTM and CDR2 is ANQGSEA in the germline V gene. V lost 1 base to trimming and J lost 7 bases, with 5 bases between them. The CDR3, as DNA: TGCAGCGTTGAAGCTGGGAATGAGCAGTTCTTC. Protein: CSVEAGNEQFF.